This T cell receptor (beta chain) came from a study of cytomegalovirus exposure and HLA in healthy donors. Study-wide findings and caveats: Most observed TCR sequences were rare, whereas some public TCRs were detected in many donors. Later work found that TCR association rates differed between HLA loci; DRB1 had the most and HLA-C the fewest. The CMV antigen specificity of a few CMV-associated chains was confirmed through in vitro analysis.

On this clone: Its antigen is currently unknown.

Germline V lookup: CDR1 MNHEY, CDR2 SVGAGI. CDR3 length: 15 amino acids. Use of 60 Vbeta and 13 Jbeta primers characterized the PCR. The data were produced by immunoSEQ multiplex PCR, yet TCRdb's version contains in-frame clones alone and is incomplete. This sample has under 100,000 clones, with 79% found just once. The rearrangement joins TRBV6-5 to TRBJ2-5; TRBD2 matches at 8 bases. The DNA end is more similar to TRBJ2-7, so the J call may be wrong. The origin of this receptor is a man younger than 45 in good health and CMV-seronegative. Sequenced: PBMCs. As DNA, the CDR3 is TGTGCCAGCAGGCCGAGACTAGCGAGCTCCTACGAGCAGTACTTC. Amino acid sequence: CASRPRLASSYEQYF.